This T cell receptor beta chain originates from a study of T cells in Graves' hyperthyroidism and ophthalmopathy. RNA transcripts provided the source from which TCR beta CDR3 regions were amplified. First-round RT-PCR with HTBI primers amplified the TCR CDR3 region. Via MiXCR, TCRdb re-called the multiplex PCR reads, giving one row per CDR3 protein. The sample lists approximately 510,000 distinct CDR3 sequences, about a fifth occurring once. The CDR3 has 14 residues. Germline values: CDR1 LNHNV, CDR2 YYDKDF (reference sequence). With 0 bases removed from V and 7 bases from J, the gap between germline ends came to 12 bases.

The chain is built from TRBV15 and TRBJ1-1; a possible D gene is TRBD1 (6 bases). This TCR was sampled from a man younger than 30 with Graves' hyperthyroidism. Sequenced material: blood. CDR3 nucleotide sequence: TGTGCCACCAGCAGAGATCTTTCGACAGGTGAAGCTTTCTTT. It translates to CATSRDLSTGEAFF.